These T cell receptor beta chains were read from a single sample in a study of T cell repertoires in cytomegalovirus infection. TCRdb called the reads again in MiXCR, with one record for every CDR3 protein. The sample shows approximately 630,000 distinct CDR3 sequences, 24% of them seen only once. Sequencing input: CD8+ T cells from PBMCs. The receptors come from a human donor in good health (CMV status not recorded). Some clones in this sample may be carry-over from other donors' samples. The conserved cysteine and the conserved F or W are not part of the CDR3 here.

J	V	CDR3
TRBJ1-1	TRBV11-1	ASTKDDLGNTEAF
TRBJ1-2	TRBV4-1	ASSQEQGYDGYT
TRBJ1-4	TRBV14	ASSRWDPTNEKLF
TRBJ2-5	TRBV29-1	SVDRAEETQY
NA	TRBV5-6	ASSSRREYIQF
TRBJ1-6	TRBV7-9	ASSLVAPGETPLH
TRBJ2-3	TRBV6-1	ASTGVLTDTQY
TRBJ2-3	TRBV28	ASTGGLSNTDTQY
TRBJ1-2	TRBV28	ASSFLQDGNGYT
TRBJ1-1	TRBV7-3	ASSLQRAANTEAF
TRBJ1-2	TRBV28	ASSFLGSGDGYT
TRBJ1-1	TRBV19	ASSIEGYRTEAF
TRBJ1-2	TRBV29-1	SVEDPSDRGRDYGYT
TRBJ2-2	TRBV15	ATSRSGVYTGELF
TRBJ1-2	TRBV10-1	ASSEQEPYGYT
TRBJ1-2	TRBV10-3	AISEADRGLLNYGYT
TRBJ2-1	TRBV5-1	ASSLVTNLMPNNEQF
TRBJ1-1	TRBV7-9	ASSQVRTEAF
TRBJ1-5	TRBV15	ATSRVPRDRDSNQPQH
TRBJ1-2	TRBV6-2/TRBV6-3	ASSGQDMRNYGYT
TRBJ1-1	TRBV28	ASSFWDRNTEAF
TRBJ2-1	TRBV6-5	ASSYGLGRAHEQF
TRBJ2-2	TRBV7-2	ASRPGTGVGELF
TRBJ1-4	TRBV7-4	ASSRTDATNEKLF
TRBJ2-1	TRBV2	ASTKIGTREQF
TRBJ1-1	TRBV29-1	SVGTSPEAF
TRBJ1-2	TRBV28	ASSLTGSRGYT
TRBJ2-1	TRBV7-8	ASSLDKAKQF
TRBJ2-1	TRBV6-5	ASSYSESSYNEQF
TRBJ2-2	TRBV7-6	ARSELAGGENTGELF
TRBJ1-2	TRBV20-1	SAPREGAGYT
TRBJ2-6	TRBV7-8	ASSLGGQVPSGANVLT
TRBJ1-4	TRBV13	ASSSWAADYEKLF
TRBJ2-1	TRBV7-6	ASSPEAYYNEQF
TRBJ2-6	TRBV12-3/TRBV12-4	ASSLIGRESGANALT
TRBJ2-1	TRBV7-3	ASSFRGGAINEQF
TRBJ1-2	TRBV20-1	SAFTGGVGGYT
TRBJ1-5	TRBV27	ASSVLMGGNQPQH
TRBJ1-2	TRBV7-8	ASSSTKDRQPYGYT
TRBJ2-3	TRBV28	ASTISRAPTDTQY
TRBJ2-3	TRBV28	ASSRDRVDTDTQY
TRBJ2-3	TRBV5-6	ASSFVGGGDTQY